This TCR beta chain appears in the sequencing data of a study of human T cells and chemical hapten exposure. In germline, CDR1 is SNHLY, CDR2 FYNNEI. V dropped 4 bases and J dropped 6 bases, with 13 bases sitting between them. The CDR3 contains 13 residues. Time point here: patch test 3, about 24 weeks after DPC sensitization. Sample treatment: therapeutic diphenylcyclopropenone sensitization with weekly scalp DPC. Only after blood had been drawn was each patch test applied. Study results and limitations: Expanded TCRs formed significantly more large CDR3 similarity clusters than controls. More PT1 expanded TCRs went with higher patch test scores.

TCRdb re-analysed the RACE reads in MiXCR, keeping a single row per CDR3 protein. Altogether 82,000 or so distinct CDR3 sequences are present, over 10% being singletons, with the ten largest covering approximately 6.2%. To note about this clonotype: The antigen remains unidentified.

The TCR was taken from a woman between 50 and 59 years old with alopecia areata. Some clones in this sample may be carry-over from other donors' samples. The rearrangement uses TRBV2 and TRBJ2-7; D gene unclear. The sequencing used whole blood, collected in connection with sensitization to the hapten diphenylcyclopropenone (DPC). CDR3 protein: CASSGLGLAEQYF. The CDR3 nucleotides are TGTGCCAGCAGTGGTTTGGGCCTCGCCGAGCAGTACTTC.